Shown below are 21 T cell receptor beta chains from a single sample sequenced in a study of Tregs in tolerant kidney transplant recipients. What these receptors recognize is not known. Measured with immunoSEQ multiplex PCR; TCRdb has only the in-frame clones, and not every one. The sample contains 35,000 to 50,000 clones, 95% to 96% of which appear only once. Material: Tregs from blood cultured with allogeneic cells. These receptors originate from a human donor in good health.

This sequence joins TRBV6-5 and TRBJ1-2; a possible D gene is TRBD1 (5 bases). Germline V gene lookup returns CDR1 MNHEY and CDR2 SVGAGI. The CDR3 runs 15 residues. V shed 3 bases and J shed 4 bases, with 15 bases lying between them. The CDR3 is CASSYSQSGGYGYTF. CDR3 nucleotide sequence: TGTGCCAGCAGTTATTCCCAGAGTGGGGGCTATGGCTACACCTTC.

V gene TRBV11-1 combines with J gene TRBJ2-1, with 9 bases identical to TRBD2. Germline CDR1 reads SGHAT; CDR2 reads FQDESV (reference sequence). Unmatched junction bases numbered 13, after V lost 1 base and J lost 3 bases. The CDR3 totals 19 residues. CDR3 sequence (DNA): TGTGCCAGCAGCTTAGAGGCCCACCCGGGACTAGCAATCTACAATGAGCAGTTCTTC. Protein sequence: CASSLEAHPGLAIYNEQFF.

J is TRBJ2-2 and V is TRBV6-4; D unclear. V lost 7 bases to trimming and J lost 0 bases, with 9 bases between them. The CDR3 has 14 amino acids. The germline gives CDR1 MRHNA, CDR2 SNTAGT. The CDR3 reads CASKDTANTGELFF. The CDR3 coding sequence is TGTGCCAGCAAAGACACCGCGAACACCGGGGAGCTGTTTTTT.

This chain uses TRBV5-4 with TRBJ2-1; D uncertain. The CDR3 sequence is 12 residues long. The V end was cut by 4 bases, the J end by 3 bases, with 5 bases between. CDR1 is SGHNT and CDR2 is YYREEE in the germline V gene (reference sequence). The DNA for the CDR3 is TGTGCCAGCAGCCCGCGCTACAATGAGCAGTTCTTC. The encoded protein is CASSPRYNEQFF.

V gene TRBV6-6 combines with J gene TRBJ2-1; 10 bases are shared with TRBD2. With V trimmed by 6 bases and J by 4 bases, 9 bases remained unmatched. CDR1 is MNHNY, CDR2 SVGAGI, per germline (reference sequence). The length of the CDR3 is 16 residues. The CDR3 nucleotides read TGTGCCAGCAGCACCCCCGGACTAGCGGATTACAATGAGCAGTTCTTC. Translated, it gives CASSTPGLADYNEQFF.

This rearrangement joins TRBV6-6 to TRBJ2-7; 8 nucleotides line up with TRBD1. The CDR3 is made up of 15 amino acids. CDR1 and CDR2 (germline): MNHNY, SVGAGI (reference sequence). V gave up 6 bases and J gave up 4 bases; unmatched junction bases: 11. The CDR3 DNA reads TGTGCCAGCAGACCATCGACAGGGGTGCTTTACGAGCAGTACTTC. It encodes CASRPSTGVLYEQYF.

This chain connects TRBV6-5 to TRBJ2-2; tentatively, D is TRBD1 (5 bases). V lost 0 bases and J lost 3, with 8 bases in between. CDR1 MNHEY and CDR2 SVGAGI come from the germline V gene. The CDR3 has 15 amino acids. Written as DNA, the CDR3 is TGTGCCAGCAGTTACTCCGCAGGGTACACCGGGGAGCTGTTTTTT. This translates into CASSYSAGYTGELFF.

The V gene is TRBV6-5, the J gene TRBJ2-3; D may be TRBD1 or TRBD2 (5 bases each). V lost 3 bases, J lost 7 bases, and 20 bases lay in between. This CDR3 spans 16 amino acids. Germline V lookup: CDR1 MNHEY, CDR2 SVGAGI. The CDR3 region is CASSYSRTLGAYTQYF. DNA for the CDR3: TGTGCCAGCAGTTATTCCCGGACACTAGGGGCCTATACGCAGTATTTT.

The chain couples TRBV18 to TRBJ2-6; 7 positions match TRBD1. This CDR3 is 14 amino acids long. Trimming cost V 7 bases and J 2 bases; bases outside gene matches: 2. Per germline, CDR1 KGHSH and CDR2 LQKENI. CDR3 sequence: CASFQGAGANVLTF. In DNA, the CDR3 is TGTGCCAGCTTTCAGGGGGCTGGGGCCAACGTCCTGACTTTC.

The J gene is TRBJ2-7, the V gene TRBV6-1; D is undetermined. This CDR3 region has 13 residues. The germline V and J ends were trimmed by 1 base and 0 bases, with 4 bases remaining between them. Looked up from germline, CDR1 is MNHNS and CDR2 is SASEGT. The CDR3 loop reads CASSEGYSYEQYF. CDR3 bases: TGTGCCAGCAGTGAAGGATACTCCTACGAGCAGTACTTC.

CDR3 sequence (DNA): TGTGCCAGCAGCGGCGGGACGAGTAATTCACCCCTCCACTTT. It is translated as CASSGGTSNSPLHF. The chain uses TRBV9 and TRBJ1-6, with a possible D match to TRBD1 (5 bases). From germline, CDR1 is SGDLS and CDR2 YYNGEE. Trimming stripped 3 bases from V and 6 bases from J, with 10 bases between. The CDR3 covers 14 residues.

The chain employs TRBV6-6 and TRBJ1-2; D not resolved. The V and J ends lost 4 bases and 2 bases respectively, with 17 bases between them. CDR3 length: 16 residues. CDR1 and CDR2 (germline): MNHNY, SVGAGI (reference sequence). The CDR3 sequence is CASSSSDARGNYGYTF. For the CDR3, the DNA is TGTGCCAGCAGTTCCTCCGACGCCCGGGGAAACTATGGCTACACCTTC.

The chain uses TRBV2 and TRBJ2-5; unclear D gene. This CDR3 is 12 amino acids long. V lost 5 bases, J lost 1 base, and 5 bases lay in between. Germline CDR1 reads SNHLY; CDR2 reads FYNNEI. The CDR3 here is CASSWAQETQYF. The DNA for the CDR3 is TGTGCCAGCAGTTGGGCCCAAGAGACCCAGTACTTC.

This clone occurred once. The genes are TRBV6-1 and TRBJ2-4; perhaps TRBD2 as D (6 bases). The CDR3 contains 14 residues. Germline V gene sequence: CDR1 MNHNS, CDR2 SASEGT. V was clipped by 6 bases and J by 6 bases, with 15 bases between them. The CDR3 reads CASSGWGVGNIQYF. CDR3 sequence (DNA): TGTGCCAGCAGCGGGTGGGGGGTTGGAAACATTCAGTACTTC.

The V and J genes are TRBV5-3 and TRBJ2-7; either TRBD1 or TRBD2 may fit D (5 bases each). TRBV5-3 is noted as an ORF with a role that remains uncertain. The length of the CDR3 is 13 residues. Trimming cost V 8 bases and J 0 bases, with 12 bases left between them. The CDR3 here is CASSTGPSYEQYF. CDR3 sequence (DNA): TGTGCCAGCAGCACGGGACCCTCCTACGAGCAGTACTTC.

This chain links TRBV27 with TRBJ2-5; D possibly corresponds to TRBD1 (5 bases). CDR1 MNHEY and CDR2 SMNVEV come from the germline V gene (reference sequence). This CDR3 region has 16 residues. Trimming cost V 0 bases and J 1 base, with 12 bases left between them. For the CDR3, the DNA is TGTGCCAGCAGTTTATCCCGGTGGGGCCCCCAAGAGACCCAGTACTTC. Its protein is CASSLSRWGPQETQYF.

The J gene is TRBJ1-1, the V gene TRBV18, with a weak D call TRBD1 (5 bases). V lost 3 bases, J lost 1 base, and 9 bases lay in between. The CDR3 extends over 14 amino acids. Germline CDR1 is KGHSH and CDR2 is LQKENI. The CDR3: CASSPQGRNTEAFF. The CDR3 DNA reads TGTGCCAGCTCACCTCAGGGTAGGAACACTGAAGCTTTCTTT.

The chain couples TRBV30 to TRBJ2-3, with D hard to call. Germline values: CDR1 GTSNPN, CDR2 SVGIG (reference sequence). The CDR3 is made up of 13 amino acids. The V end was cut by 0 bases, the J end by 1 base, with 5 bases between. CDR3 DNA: TGTGCCTGGAGTGTTGGCGGCACAGATACGCAGTATTTT. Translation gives CAWSVGGTDTQYF.

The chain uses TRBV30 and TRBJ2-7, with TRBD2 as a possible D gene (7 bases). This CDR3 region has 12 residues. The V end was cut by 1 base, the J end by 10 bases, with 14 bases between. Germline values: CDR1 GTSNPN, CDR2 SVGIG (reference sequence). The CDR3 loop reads CAWSENREGQYF. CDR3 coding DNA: TGTGCCTGGAGTGAAAACAGGGAGGGACAGTACTTC. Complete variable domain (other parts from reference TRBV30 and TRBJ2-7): SQTIHQWPATLVQPVGSPLSLECTVEGTSNPNLYWYRQAAGRGLQLLFYSVGIGQISSEVPQNLSASRPQDRQFILSSKKLLLSDSGFYLCAWSENREGQYFGPGTRLTVT.

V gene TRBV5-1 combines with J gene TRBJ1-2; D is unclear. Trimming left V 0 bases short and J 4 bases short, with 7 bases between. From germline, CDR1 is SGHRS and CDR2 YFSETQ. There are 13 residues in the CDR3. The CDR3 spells CASSLVVGYGYTF. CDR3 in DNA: TGCGCCAGCAGCTTGGTAGTTGGCTATGGCTACACCTTC.

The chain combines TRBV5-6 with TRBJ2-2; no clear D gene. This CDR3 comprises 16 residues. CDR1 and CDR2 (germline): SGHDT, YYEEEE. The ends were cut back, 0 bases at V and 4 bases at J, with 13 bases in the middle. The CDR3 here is CASSLVHQMATGELFF. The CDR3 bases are TGTGCCAGCAGCTTGGTACATCAGATGGCCACCGGGGAGCTGTTTTTT.